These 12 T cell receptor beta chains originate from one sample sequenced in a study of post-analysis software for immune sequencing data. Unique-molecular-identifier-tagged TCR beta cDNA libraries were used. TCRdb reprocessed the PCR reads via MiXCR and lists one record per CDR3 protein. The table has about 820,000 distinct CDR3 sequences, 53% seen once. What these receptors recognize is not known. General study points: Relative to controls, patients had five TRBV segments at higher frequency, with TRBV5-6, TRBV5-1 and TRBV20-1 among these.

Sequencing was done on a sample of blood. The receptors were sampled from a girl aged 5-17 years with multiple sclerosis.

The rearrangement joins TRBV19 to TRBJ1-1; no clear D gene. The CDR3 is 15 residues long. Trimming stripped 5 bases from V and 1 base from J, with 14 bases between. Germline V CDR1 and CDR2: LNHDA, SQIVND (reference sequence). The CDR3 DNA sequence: TGTGCCAGTAGTGCAGCGGACGGGAGGAACACTGAAGCTTTCTTT. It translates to CASSAADGRNTEAFF.

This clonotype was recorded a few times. The CDR3 region is CASSSGGTVNTEAFF. DNA of the CDR3: TGTGCCAGCAGCTCTGGTGGGACGGTGAACACTGAAGCTTTCTTT. The gene calls are TRBV5-4 and TRBJ1-1; possible D gene TRBD1, 5 bases. There are 15 residues in the CDR3. V shed 3 bases and J shed 0 bases, with 12 bases lying between them. Germline V CDR1 and CDR2: SGHNT, YYREEE (reference sequence).

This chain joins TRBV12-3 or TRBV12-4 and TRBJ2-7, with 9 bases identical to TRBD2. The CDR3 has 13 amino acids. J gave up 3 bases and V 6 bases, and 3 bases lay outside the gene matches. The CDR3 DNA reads TGTGCCAGCAGGCCTAGCGGGGTCTACGAGCAGTACTTC. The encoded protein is CASRPSGVYEQYF.

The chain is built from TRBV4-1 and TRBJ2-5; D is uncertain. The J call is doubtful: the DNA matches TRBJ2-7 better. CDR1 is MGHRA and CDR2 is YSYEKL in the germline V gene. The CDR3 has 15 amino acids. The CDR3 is CASSQEIQRSYEQYF. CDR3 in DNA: TGCGCCAGCAGCCAAGAGATACAGCGCTCCTACGAGCAGTACTTC.

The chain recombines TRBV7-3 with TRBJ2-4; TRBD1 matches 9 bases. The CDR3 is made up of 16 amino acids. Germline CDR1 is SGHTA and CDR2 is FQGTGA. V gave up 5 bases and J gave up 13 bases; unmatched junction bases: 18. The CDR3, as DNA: TGTGCCAGCAGCCCGCCGGGACAGGGCTCCTACAATGAGCAGTACTTC. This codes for CASSPPGQGSYNEQYF.

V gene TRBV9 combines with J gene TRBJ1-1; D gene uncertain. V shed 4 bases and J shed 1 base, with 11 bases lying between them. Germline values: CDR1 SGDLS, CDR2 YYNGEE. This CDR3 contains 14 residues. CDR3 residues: CASSPPGRNTEAFF. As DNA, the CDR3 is TGTGCCAGCAGCCCACCGGGGAGGAACACTGAAGCTTTCTTT.

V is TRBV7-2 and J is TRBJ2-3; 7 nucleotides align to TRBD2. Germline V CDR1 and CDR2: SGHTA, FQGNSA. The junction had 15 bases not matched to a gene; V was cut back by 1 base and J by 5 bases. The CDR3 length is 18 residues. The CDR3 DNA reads TGTGCCAGCAGCTTAGTTAGGTTTAGCGGGTCTTTAGGAGATACGCAGTATTTT. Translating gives CASSLVRFSGSLGDTQYF.

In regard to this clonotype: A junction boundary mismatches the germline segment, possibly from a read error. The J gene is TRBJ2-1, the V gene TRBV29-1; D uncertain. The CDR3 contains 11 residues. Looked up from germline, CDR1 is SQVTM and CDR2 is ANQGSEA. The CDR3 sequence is CSVRLYNGQFF. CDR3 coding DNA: TGCAGCGTGCGGCTCTACAATGGGCAGTTCTTC.

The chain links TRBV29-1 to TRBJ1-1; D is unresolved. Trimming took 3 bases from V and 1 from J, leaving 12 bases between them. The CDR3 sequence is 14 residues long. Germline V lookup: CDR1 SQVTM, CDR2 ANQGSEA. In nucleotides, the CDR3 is TGCAGCGTTGACGGTACCGGGAGGAACACTGAAGCTTTCTTT. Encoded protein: CSVDGTGRNTEAFF. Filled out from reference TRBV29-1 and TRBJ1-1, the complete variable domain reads SAVISQKPSRDICQRGTSLTIQCQVDSQVTMMFWYRQQPGQSLTLIATANQGSEATYESGFVIDKFPISRPNLTFSTLTVSNMSPEDSSIYLCSVDGTGRNTEAFFGQGTRLTVV.

In DNA, the CDR3 is TGTGCCAGCAGTGATCCCCGCCTGGAGGGGACGTACGAGCAGTACTTC. Its protein is CASSDPRLEGTYEQYF. This sequence joins TRBV6-4 and TRBJ2-4, with D perhaps TRBD2 (6 bases). The DNA end favors TRBJ2-7, so the J call may be wrong. The CDR3 sequence is 16 residues long. The germline V gene encodes CDR1 MRHNA and CDR2 SNTAGT.

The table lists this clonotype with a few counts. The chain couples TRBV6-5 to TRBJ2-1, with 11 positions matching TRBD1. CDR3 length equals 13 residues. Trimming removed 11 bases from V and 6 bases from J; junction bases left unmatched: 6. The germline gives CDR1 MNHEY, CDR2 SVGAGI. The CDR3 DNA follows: TGTGCCTCGGGACAGGGGGATGTCAATGAGCAGTTCTTC. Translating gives CASGQGDVNEQFF.

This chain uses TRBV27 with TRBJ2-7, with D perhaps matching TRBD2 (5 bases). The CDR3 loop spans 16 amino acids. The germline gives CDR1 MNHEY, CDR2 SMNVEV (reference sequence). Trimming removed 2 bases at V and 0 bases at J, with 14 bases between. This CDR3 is CASSLTPGGSSYEQYF. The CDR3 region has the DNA TGTGCCAGCAGTTTAACCCCTGGTGGGAGCTCCTACGAGCAGTACTTC.